These 16 T cell receptor beta chains share one sample of origin, sequenced in a study of T cells in Graves' hyperthyroidism and ophthalmopathy. Template material for amplifying TCR beta CDR3 regions consisted of RNA transcripts. First-round RT-PCR with HTBI primers amplified the TCR CDR3 region. One entry per CDR3 protein results from TCRdb running MiXCR on the multiplex PCR reads. The sample lists around 240,000 distinct CDR3 sequences; less than 15% were seen once. The sequenced material came from blood. These receptors originate from a woman aged 40 to 50 with Graves' hyperthyroidism that later progressed to Graves' ophthalmopathy.

In this sample, this clonotype turned up many times. The rearrangement joins TRBV6-1 to TRBJ2-1, with TRBD2 identical over 14 bases. V was pared by 6 bases and J by 10 bases, with 11 bases of the junction left unmatched. The CDR3 is 16 residues long. Germline CDR1 and CDR2: MNHNS and SASEGT. For the CDR3, the DNA is TGTGCCAGCAGCCTCGGACTAGCGGGAGGTCTGAGGGAGCAGTTCTTC. It encodes CASSLGLAGGLREQFF.

This clonotype showed up just a few times. The chain is built from TRBV19 and TRBJ2-3; no firm D call. The germline CDR1 and CDR2 sequences are LNHDA and SQIVND (reference sequence). CDR3 length: 12 amino acids. The V end was cut by 6 bases, the J end by 1 base, with 5 bases between. The CDR3 sequence is CASSEGTDTQYF. In nucleotides, the CDR3 is TGTGCCAGTAGCGAAGGCACAGATACGCAGTATTTT.

This clonotype was seen at least ten times. The chain recombines TRBV24-1 with TRBJ2-6; D unresolved. The V end was cut by 9 bases, the J end by 0 bases, with 2 bases between. CDR3 size: 12 residues. CDR1 is KGHDR and CDR2 is SFDVKD in the germline V gene. The CDR3 DNA is TGTGCCACCCTCTCTGGGGCCAACGTCCTGACTTTC. This translates into CATLSGANVLTF.

This clonotype has ten or more counts. The chain is built from TRBV9 and TRBJ2-6, with 12 nucleotides matching TRBD1. CDR3 length equals 17 residues. The junction had 3 bases not matched to a gene; V was cut back by 2 bases and J by 3 bases. Germline V gene lookup returns CDR1 SGDLS and CDR2 YYNGEE. The CDR3 here is CASSVGTGGGGANVLTF. CDR3 in DNA: TGTGCCAGCAGCGTCGGGACAGGGGGCGGTGGGGCCAACGTCCTGACTTTC. Full variable domain (missing parts from reference TRBV9 and TRBJ2-6): DSGVTQTPKHLITATGQRVTLRCSPRSGDLSVYWYQQSLDQGLQFLIQYYNGEERAKGNILERFSAQQFPDLHSELNLSSLELGDSALYFCASSVGTGGGGANVLTFGAGSRLTVL.

This clonotype has ten or more counts. This chain connects TRBV28 to TRBJ2-3, with D unclear. Trimming took off 7 bases at V and 1 base at J, with 12 bases between the two ends. Germline V lookup: CDR1 MDHEN, CDR2 SYDVKM. CDR3 length: 14 amino acids. CDR3 coding DNA: TGTGCCAGCATTCCCCTGACGGGCACAGATACGCAGTATTTT. This gives the protein CASIPLTGTDTQYF.

This clonotype was counted at least ten times. The chain joins TRBV2 to TRBJ2-7, with TRBD1 matching over 8 bases. CDR3 length: 14 residues. CDR1 and CDR2 (germline): SNHLY, FYNNEI. The ends lost 4 bases at V and 3 bases at J; junction bases unmatched: 5. CDR3 bases: TGTGCCAGCAGTGTCGACAGGGGAGGCTACGAGCAGTACTTC. It is translated as CASSVDRGGYEQYF.

This clonotype has just a few counts. This chain links TRBV27 with TRBJ2-3; 7 bases are shared with TRBD2. The CDR3 runs 13 residues. Germline values: CDR1 MNHEY, CDR2 SMNVEV (reference sequence). Written as DNA, the CDR3 is TGTGCAGCGGGGAGGGACCTGGCAGGTACGCAGTATTTT. Translation gives CAAGRDLAGTQYF.

This clonotype has at least ten counts. CDR3 DNA sequence: TGTGCCAGCAGCCCCGGACTAGCGGTACAAGAGACCCAGTACTTC. Translation: CASSPGLAVQETQYF. This chain connects TRBV13 to TRBJ2-5, with 10 bases matching TRBD2. The germline V gene has CDR1 PRHDT and CDR2 FYEKMQ (reference sequence). The CDR3 has 15 amino acids. J lost 2 bases, V lost 5 bases, and 5 bases had no gene match.

In this sample, this clonotype turned up many times. This chain links TRBV30 with TRBJ1-4; D is perhaps TRBD1 (6 bases). CDR3 size: 15 residues. Trimming shortened V by 1 base and J by 0 bases, and 9 bases separated the two germline ends. Germline CDR1 and CDR2: GTSNPN and SVGIG (reference sequence). This chain's CDR3 is CAWSGGRATNEKLFF. Here the CDR3 DNA reads TGTGCCTGGAGTGGGGGGCGTGCAACTAATGAAAAACTGTTTTTT.

This clonotype was detected many times. The genes are TRBV5-6 and TRBJ2-7; D gene uncertain. From germline, CDR1 is SGHDT and CDR2 YYEEEE. The CDR3 consists of 15 residues. With 5 bases removed from V and 0 bases from J, the gap between germline ends came to 15 bases. The CDR3 region has the DNA TGTGCCAGCAGTTTATTAGGAACCAGCTCCTACGAGCAGTACTTC. Amino acids: CASSLLGTSSYEQYF. Based on the CDR3 plus reference TRBV5-6 and TRBJ2-7, the full variable domain is DAGVTQSPTHLIKTRGQQVTLRCSPKSGHDTVSWYQQALGQGPQFIFQYYEEEERQRGNFPDRFSGHQFPNYSSELNVNALLLGDSALYLCASSLLGTSSYEQYFGPGTRLTVT.

This clonotype has just a few counts. The chain recombines TRBV18 with TRBJ2-5; D might be TRBD2 (5 bases). The CDR3 consists of 14 residues. V was shortened by 1 base and J by 9 bases, with 15 bases between the two germline ends. Per germline, CDR1 KGHSH and CDR2 LQKENI. Here the CDR3 reads CASSPQEKNGAQYF. The CDR3 bases are TGTGCCAGCTCACCACAAGAAAAGAACGGGGCCCAGTACTTC. Combining the CDR3 with reference TRBV18 and TRBJ2-5 gives the whole variable domain NAGVMQNPRHLVRRRGQEARLRCSPMKGHSHVYWYRQLPEEGLKFMVYLQKENIIDESGMPKERFSAEFPKEGPSILRIQQVVRGDSAAYFCASSPQEKNGAQYFGPGTRLLVL.

V is TRBV11-2 and J is TRBJ2-1; D may correspond to TRBD1 or TRBD2 (6 bases each). Germline V gene sequence: CDR1 SGHAT, CDR2 FQNNGV. Deletions cut 4 bases from V and 9 bases from J, with 13 bases between. CDR3 size: 13 residues. CDR3 region: CASSSQGRSEQFF. CDR3 DNA: TGTGCCAGCAGCTCGCAGGGGAGGAGTGAGCAGTTCTTC.

This clonotype was seen repeatedly, ten times or more. The chain joins TRBV5-1 to TRBJ1-6; 10 positions match TRBD1. The CDR3 is made up of 16 amino acids. Per germline, CDR1 SGHRS and CDR2 YFSETQ. Unmatched junction bases numbered 7, after V lost 3 bases and J lost 7 bases. The CDR3 sequence is CASSSEGQGRNSPLHF. CDR3 nucleotides: TGCGCCAGCAGCTCCGAGGGACAGGGGCGGAATTCACCCCTCCACTTT.

This clonotype was picked up many times. The genes are TRBV27 and TRBJ2-2, with D possibly matching TRBD2 (5 bases). The CDR3 is made up of 16 amino acids. Per the germline V gene, CDR1 is MNHEY and CDR2 is SMNVEV (reference sequence). V gave up 2 bases and J gave up 4 bases, with 14 bases separating them. The CDR3 spells CASSLRPSLLTGELFF. The CDR3 nucleotides are TGTGCCAGCAGTTTACGTCCTAGCCTCCTCACCGGGGAGCTGTTTTTT.

This clonotype was recorded many times. V and J are TRBV3-1 and TRBJ1-3; a weak D match, TRBD1 (6 bases). There are 15 residues in the CDR3. Germline CDR1 and CDR2: LGHDT and YNNKEL (reference sequence). The V gene lost 0 bases and the J gene lost 2 bases, with 8 bases spanning the gap. CDR3 protein: CASSQDRGAGNTIYF. Here the CDR3 DNA reads TGTGCCAGCAGCCAAGACAGGGGAGCTGGAAACACCATATATTTT. Combining the CDR3 with reference TRBV3-1 and TRBJ1-3 gives the whole variable domain DTAVSQTPKYLVTQMGNDKSIKCEQNLGHDTMYWYKQDSKKFLKIMFSYNNKELIINETVPNRFSPKSPDKAHLNLHINSLELGDSAVYFCASSQDRGAGNTIYFGEGSWLTVV.

This clonotype has a handful of counts. One base away lies a much larger clone, so this may be a sequencing read error. This chain connects TRBV10-3 to TRBJ2-3, with 11 bases fitting TRBD2. Per germline, CDR1 ENHRY and CDR2 SYGVKD. The CDR3 has 14 residues. CDR3 sequence (DNA): TGTGTCATCAGACCAGGGACTAGCGGAGATACGCAGTATTTT. It is translated as CVIRPGTSGDTQYF.